These 16 T cell receptor beta chains share one sample of origin, sequenced in a study of blood T cell repertoires in COVID-19. The data were produced by immunoSEQ multiplex PCR, yet TCRdb's version contains in-frame clones alone and is incomplete. The sample has about 200,000 clones, around 80% seen once. The sample comprised PBMCs or T cells enriched from blood (not recorded which). Receptor source: a woman aged 45-65 years with acute COVID-19.

The V call is TRBV19, the J call TRBJ2-6; no clear D gene. CDR1 and CDR2 from the germline V gene are LNHDA and SQIVND (reference sequence). Trimming removed 8 bases from V and 3 bases from J, with 11 bases in between. The CDR3 is 14 amino acids. This chain's CDR3 is CASEDLYGANVLTF. The CDR3 coding sequence is TGTGCCAGTGAAGACTTATATGGGGCCAACGTCCTGACTTTC.

This clone showed up many times. The chain combines TRBV4-3 with TRBJ2-3; 10 bases map to TRBD1. The CDR3 has 14 residues. V shed 5 bases, J shed 4 bases, and the junction held 3 bases outside the gene matches. CDR1 and CDR2 (germline): LGHNA, YSLEER. CDR3 bases: TGCGCCAGCAGCTGGGACAGGGGCGCAGATACGCAGTATTTT. Its translation is CASSWDRGADTQYF.

This sequence joins TRBV2 and TRBJ1-2; 7 nucleotides align to TRBD1. CDR3 length equals 13 residues. V gave up 7 bases and J gave up 4 bases; unmatched junction bases: 6. Germline V lookup: CDR1 SNHLY, CDR2 FYNNEI. CDR3 protein: CASTRQGSYGYTF. CDR3 DNA: TGTGCCAGCACAAGACAGGGTTCCTATGGCTACACCTTC.

The chain combines TRBV5-8 with TRBJ2-7, with D maybe TRBD2 (6 bases). This CDR3 spans 15 amino acids. V was trimmed by 0 bases and J by 7 bases, leaving 17 bases between them. CDR1 SGHTS and CDR2 YDEGEE come from the germline V gene. Here the CDR3 reads CASSLGRGKDIEQYV. The CDR3 region has the DNA TGTGCCAGCAGCTTGGGGCGCGGGAAAGATATAGAGCAGTACGTC.

This clone was recorded only once. V usage is TRBV11-2 and J usage is TRBJ2-1, with 7 bases fitting TRBD2. The CDR3 has 12 residues. Per germline, CDR1 SGHAT and CDR2 FQNNGV. The ends lost 6 bases at V and 10 bases at J; junction bases unmatched: 6. The CDR3 reads CASSIAGREQFF. The CDR3 DNA is TGTGCCAGCAGTATAGCGGGCAGGGAGCAGTTCTTC.

V is TRBV4-3 and J is TRBJ1-4, with D maybe TRBD1 (6 bases). The CDR3 is 13 amino acids. The ends were cut back, 3 bases at V and 5 bases at J, with 7 bases in the middle. Germline V gives CDR1 LGHNA, CDR2 YSLEER. The DNA of the CDR3 is TGCGCCAGCAGCCATGACAGGAATGAAAAACTGTTTTTT. It yields the protein CASSHDRNEKLFF.

The V gene is TRBV4-2, the J gene TRBJ2-5, with a weak D call TRBD1 (5 bases). V was clipped by 4 bases and J by 5 bases, with 14 bases between them. This CDR3 spans 14 amino acids. Germline V gene data show CDR1 as LGHNA and CDR2 as YNFKEQ. The CDR3 DNA is TGTGCCAGCAGCCCCCTACCCAGGGCGGAGACCCAGTACTTC. Translating it yields CASSPLPRAETQYF.

The chain carries TRBV24-1 and TRBJ1-5, with 7 bases that match TRBD1. The V and J ends lost 4 bases and 4 bases, in that order; junction bases with no gene match: 9. In germline, CDR1 is KGHDR, CDR2 SFDVKD. The CDR3 has 16 amino acids. The CDR3 spells CATSDSTRGSNQPQHF. The DNA for the CDR3 is TGTGCCACCAGTGACTCAACCAGGGGGTCTAATCAGCCCCAGCATTTT.

This clone has more than one count but fewer than ten. The rearrangement uses TRBV6-5 and TRBJ1-1; perhaps TRBD1 as D (5 bases). There are 15 residues in the CDR3. The V and J ends lost 6 bases and 3 bases respectively, with 17 bases between them. Germline values: CDR1 MNHEY, CDR2 SVGAGI. CDR3 bases: TGTGCCAGCAGACAAGCCCGTAGGGGCCACACTGAAGCTTTCTTT. Protein: CASRQARRGHTEAFF.

The chain is built from TRBV28 and TRBJ1-2, with unresolved D. Per the germline V gene, CDR1 is MDHEN and CDR2 is SYDVKM. The CDR3 sequence is 21 residues long. V dropped 3 bases and J dropped 2 bases, with 31 bases sitting between them. The CDR3 reads CASSFLVSQTGPNSLNYGYTF. The CDR3 DNA reads TGTGCCAGCAGTTTCCTCGTTTCACAAACTGGCCCCAACAGTCTAAACTATGGCTACACCTTC.

The J gene is TRBJ1-1, the V gene TRBV19, with 9 bases that match TRBD1. The ends lost 6 bases at V and 4 bases at J; junction bases unmatched: 6. The CDR3 runs to 14 residues. Germline-derived CDR1 and CDR2 are LNHDA and SQIVND (reference sequence). CDR3 protein: CASSDRGGPTEAFF. In DNA form, the CDR3 reads TGTGCCAGTAGCGACAGGGGGGGACCCACTGAAGCTTTCTTT.

The chain recombines TRBV2 with TRBJ1-4; D may be TRBD1 (6 bases). The CDR3 consists of 13 residues. The V and J ends lost 8 bases and 4 bases respectively, with 11 bases between them. Germline CDR1 and CDR2: SNHLY and FYNNEI. This chain's CDR3 is CASGGAFNEKLFF. In nucleotides, the CDR3 is TGTGCCAGCGGGGGGGCCTTTAATGAAAAACTGTTTTTT.

The CDR3 DNA reads TGTGCCAGCAGTCCCTCGGCAGATACGCAGTATTTT. Protein sequence: CASSPSADTQYF. The V gene is TRBV12-3 or TRBV12-4, the J gene TRBJ2-3; D uncertain. The length of the CDR3 is 12 residues. V was pared by 5 bases and J by 4 bases, with 7 bases between.

This clone was recorded at least ten times. The CDR3 DNA sequence: TGTGCCAGCAGCGCTGGTTTAGATGGGGGGTCTGAAGCTTTCTTT. Translated: CASSAGLDGGSEAFF. J is TRBJ1-1 and V is TRBV9, with TRBD1 as a possible D gene (5 bases). The V gene lost 3 bases and the J gene lost 6 bases, with 18 bases spanning the gap. The CDR3 extends over 15 amino acids. Germline V gene lookup returns CDR1 SGDLS and CDR2 YYNGEE.

This clone was seen many times. Other DNA variants within this sample encode the same CDR3. V is TRBV2 and J is TRBJ1-5, with unresolved D. Germline V CDR1 and CDR2: SNHLY, FYNNEI. The CDR3 is made up of 13 amino acids. Trimming shortened V by 3 bases and J by 5 bases, and 8 bases separated the two germline ends. The CDR3 spells CASSEGRYQPQHF. The CDR3 DNA follows: TGTGCCAGCAGTGAGGGCCGGTATCAGCCCCAGCATTTT.

The gene calls are TRBV12-3 or TRBV12-4 and TRBJ1-4; TRBD1 aligns across 7 bases. The V gene end was trimmed by 5 bases and the J gene end by 8 bases; junction bases not matched to a gene: 5. CDR3 length: 13 residues. DNA for the CDR3: TGTGCCAGCAGTACAGGGGTAGGGGAAAAACTGTTTTTT. Translating it yields CASSTGVGEKLFF.